The 25 T cell receptor beta chains given below trace back to one sample, sequenced in a study of tumor-infiltrating lymphocytes in primary liver carcinoma. Co-extraction yielded RNA and DNA from 20-30 mg of unsorted bulk tissue. Constant-region priming of around 500 ng total RNA yielded TCR beta cDNA. Employing slightly modified ARM-PCR, three nested multiplex PCR rounds were run, and these gave rise to the TCR beta libraries. The two initial PCR rounds, about 9 cycles each, used TRBV1-TRBV30 forward and C-beta reverse primers. In TCRdb, the multiplex PCR reads were re-called with MiXCR into one record per CDR3 protein. The repertoire holds roughly 100,000 distinct CDR3 sequences, with approximately 68% as singletons. Sequenced sample: liver tumor tissue from sampling region 5. The subset was: tumor region T5, tumor centre. The origin of the receptors is an older woman with primary liver carcinoma and hepatitis B virus infection.

Ten or more counts support this clonotype. The chain is built from TRBV29-1 and TRBJ1-5; 9 positions match TRBD1. With 7 bases clipped from V and 4 bases from J, the junction kept 5 bases outside the gene matches. There are 13 residues in the CDR3. Germline-derived CDR1 and CDR2 are SQVTM and ANQGSEA. The CDR3: CSATQGANQPQHF. In nucleotides, the CDR3 is TGCAGCGCTACACAGGGGGCGAATCAGCCCCAGCATTTT. The full variable domain, in which reference TRBV29-1 and TRBJ1-5 provide the parts outside the CDR3, is SAVISQKPSRDICQRGTSLTIQCQVDSQVTMMFWYRQQPGQSLTLIATANQGSEATYESGFVIDKFPISRPNLTFSTLTVSNMSPEDSSIYLCSATQGANQPQHFGDGTRLSIL.

Comments on this clonotype: Compared with germline, one end of the junction differs, possibly owing to a read error. The CDR3 DNA follows: TGTGCCTGCTCACCACCGGCAGGAACGGGGACCCAGTACTTC. Translation: CACSPPAGTGTQYF. The genes are TRBV18 and TRBJ2-5; D is undetermined. The V gene's germline CDR1 is KGHSH and CDR2 LQKENI. The CDR3 runs to 14 residues. Full variable domain (rest looked up from reference TRBV18 and TRBJ2-5): NAGVMQNPRHLVRRRGQEARLRCSPMKGHSHVYWYRQLPEEGLKFMVYLQKENIIDESGMPKERFSAEFPKEGPSILRIQQVVRGDSAAYFCACSPPAGTGTQYFGPGTRLLVL.

The chain links TRBV12-3 or TRBV12-4 to TRBJ2-5; D possibly corresponds to TRBD1 (5 bases). This CDR3 is 12 amino acids long. The ends were cut back, 6 bases at V and 13 bases at J, with 18 bases in the middle. The CDR3 nucleotides read TGTGCCAGCAGACTCGCGCAGGGCAGGGTGTACTTC. Translating it yields CASRLAQGRVYF.

As regards this clonotype: At one end the junction does not follow the germline gene, possibly because of a read error. The CDR3 nucleotides read TGTGCCAGCAGCTTAGATCTAGGGAGCTCAGCCAAGAACATTCAGTGCTTC. The encoded protein is CASSLDLGSSAKNIQCF. The chain recombines TRBV11-2 with TRBJ2-4; D may be TRBD2 (5 bases). This CDR3 has 17 amino acids. The germline gives CDR1 SGHAT, CDR2 FQNNGV.

As for this clonotype: The junction and the germline gene differ at one end; a read error may be behind it. This chain links TRBV6-1 with TRBJ2-4; D is possibly TRBD2 (6 bases). CDR1 MNHNS and CDR2 SASEGT come from the germline V gene. This CDR3 is built from 17 residues. The CDR3 nucleotides are TGTGCCAGCAGTCCCGCGGGGCCGGGGCGTACCAAAGACATTCAGTACTTC. As protein: CASSPAGPGRTKDIQYF.

Worth noting for this clonotype: This is likely a read error, given that the CDR3 carries no conserved phenylalanine or tryptophan at its end. The gene calls are TRBV11-3 and TRBJ2-3; TRBD1 might be the D (6 bases). The germline V gene has CDR1 SGHNT and CDR2 YENEEA. This CDR3 comprises 14 residues. As DNA, the CDR3 is TGTACCTGCAGCCATCGGACAGGCACAGATACGCAGTATTCT. This codes for CTCSHRTGTDTQYS.

In this sample, this clonotype turned up a few times. This could be a read error, since a much larger clone is one nucleotide away. The chain combines TRBV6-6 with TRBJ2-2; D gene uncertain. V was clipped by 7 bases and J by 5 bases, with 11 bases between them. This CDR3 contains 13 residues. Germline CDR1 and CDR2: MNHNY and SVGAGI (reference sequence). CDR3 sequence: CASTLELTGELFF. The DNA of the CDR3 is TGTGCCAGCACATTGGAGTTGACCGGGGAGCTGTTTTTT.

This clonotype was recorded at least ten times. The chain carries TRBV6-5 and TRBJ2-2; D unresolved. The CDR3 spans 14 residues. The V end was cut by 0 bases, the J end by 5 bases, with 7 bases between. The germline gives CDR1 MNHEY, CDR2 SVGAGI. Written as DNA, the CDR3 is TGTGCCAGCAGTTACTCGTCGCAGACCGGGGAGCTGTTTTTT. Its protein product is CASSYSSQTGELFF.

V is TRBV5-1 and J is TRBJ2-1, with 9 bases aligning to TRBD2. J lost 5 bases, V lost 2 bases, and 5 bases had no gene match. CDR3 length: 15 amino acids. CDR1 and CDR2 (germline): SGHRS, YFSETQ. CDR3 loop: CASSFLAGRNNEQFF. Here the CDR3 DNA reads TGCGCCAGCAGCTTCCTAGCGGGACGTAACAATGAGCAGTTCTTC.

This clonotype was observed a handful of times. This chain connects TRBV20-1 to TRBJ2-1; 9 bases fit TRBD2. The CDR3 length is 16 residues. The germline CDR1 and CDR2 sequences are DFQATT and SNEGSKA (reference sequence). Losses at the gene ends were 2 bases for V and 4 bases for J; bases not matched to a gene: 9. The CDR3 spells CSARWFGRGGYNEQFF. The CDR3 DNA is TGCAGTGCTAGATGGTTTGGGCGGGGGGGATACAATGAGCAGTTCTTC.

Comment on this clonotype: Possible read error: a much larger clone is one base away. The chain recombines TRBV14 with TRBJ2-7, with 7 positions matching TRBD2. The J segment lost 3 bases and the V segment lost 4 bases, leaving 15 bases of the junction unmatched. Germline V gene lookup returns CDR1 SGHDN and CDR2 FVKESK. This CDR3 spans 17 amino acids. CDR3 protein: CASSPEIGLDVRYEQYF. CDR3 in DNA: TGTGCCAGCAGCCCCGAAATAGGACTAGATGTTCGCTACGAGCAGTACTTC.

Concerning this clonotype itself: A much larger clone differs from this one at a single base, so this may be a read error. The chain recombines TRBV5-7 with TRBJ2-7, with a tentative D call TRBD1 (5 bases). TRBV5-7 is given ORF status, its function remaining uncertain. The CDR3 extends over 16 amino acids. Trimming pared 0 bases from V and 2 bases from J, leaving 15 bases between. The CDR3 DNA is TGTGCCAGCAGCTTGGAAATAACAGGAGAGGCCTACGAGCAGTACTTC. It specifies CASSLEITGEAYEQYF.

Notes on this clonotype: The DNA is omitted, as the CDR3 cannot be located on it reliably, and the CDR3 follows TCRdb's listing. The V and J genes are TRBV29-1 and TRBJ2-1; the table assigns TRBD1, which was not confirmed against the DNA. Germline CDR1 is SQVTM and CDR2 is ANQGSEA. The CDR3 spans 15 residues, counting both ends. CDR3 sequence: CSVLSWARGSDEQSF.

V and J are TRBV4-2 and TRBJ2-3; 7 bases fit TRBD2. Germline V gene data show CDR1 as LGHNA and CDR2 as YNFKEQ. This CDR3 spans 18 amino acids. The V gene end was trimmed by 2 bases and the J gene end by 0 bases; junction bases not matched to a gene: 11. The CDR3 reads CASSQLGLVAVSTDTQYF. In DNA form, the CDR3 reads TGTGCCAGCAGCCAATTAGGACTAGTGGCAGTCAGCACAGATACGCAGTATTTT.

The chain has TRBV6-1 and TRBJ2-3; tentative D call: TRBD1 (6 bases). CDR1 and CDR2 (germline): MNHNS, SASEGT. CDR3 length equals 16 residues. V lost 10 bases to trimming and J lost 3 bases, with 23 bases between them. CDR3: CANSPHVGQGTDTQYF. The CDR3 nucleotides read TGTGCCAACAGCCCCCACGTGGGGCAGGGGACAGATACGCAGTATTTT.

The V and J genes are TRBV20-1 and TRBJ2-7; D gene ambiguous. CDR1 and CDR2 from the germline V gene are DFQATT and SNEGSKA (reference sequence). The CDR3 is 11 residues long. The V and J ends lost 8 bases and 2 bases respectively, with 10 bases between them. The CDR3 reads CSFGLTYEQYF. The CDR3 DNA reads TGCAGTTTCGGCCTCACCTACGAGCAGTACTTC.

With respect to this clonotype: No conserved phenylalanine or tryptophan is present at the end of the CDR3, so a read error is the likely explanation. The chain carries TRBV11-2 and TRBJ2-7, with TRBD2 identical over 8 bases. CDR3 length: 16 residues. Germline-derived CDR1 and CDR2 are SGHAT and FQNNGV. CDR3 residues: CANSYGGRTSGSEQYI. In DNA form, the CDR3 reads TGTGCCAACAGCTACGGCGGGAGGACCTCGGGAAGTGAGCAGTACATC.

This clonotype was observed a single time. Here the CDR3 omits its conserved ending phenylalanine or tryptophan, so a read error is the likely source. The V call is TRBV6-5, the J call TRBJ2-4; D ambiguous. The CDR3 totals 13 residues. Germline loops: CDR1 MNHEY, CDR2 SVGAGI. CDR3 nucleotides: TGTACCAGCAGTGGGCTCGCCAAAAACATTCAGTACTCC. This translates into CTSSGLAKNIQYS.

J is TRBJ1-4 and V is TRBV20-1; TRBD1 matches 9 bases. The J segment lost 8 bases and the V segment lost 4 bases, leaving 11 bases of the junction unmatched. The CDR3 covers 15 residues. CDR1 and CDR2 (germline): DFQATT, SNEGSKA (reference sequence). The CDR3 sequence: CSATDRGKSGEKLFF. The CDR3 DNA follows: TGCAGTGCTACCGACAGGGGGAAGTCTGGCGAAAAACTGTTTTTT.

This clonotype has ten or more counts. V usage is TRBV4-2 and J usage is TRBJ1-4, with D maybe TRBD1 (5 bases). Germline V gives CDR1 LGHNA, CDR2 YNFKEQ. The CDR3 has 16 residues. V lost 4 bases and J lost 8, with 20 bases in between. CDR3 protein: CASSPRRQGTEEKLFF. The CDR3 DNA follows: TGTGCCAGCAGCCCCAGGCGGCAGGGCACGGAGGAAAAACTGTTTTTT.

A note on this clonotype: Being one base from a much bigger clone, this may be a read error. Likely a read error: the CDR3 ends without its conserved phenylalanine or tryptophan. The chain links TRBV14 to TRBJ2-3; 11 bases are shared with TRBD1. Germline V gives CDR1 SGHDN, CDR2 FVKESK. This CDR3 is 17 amino acids long. Germline trimming cut 1 base from V and 1 base from J; bases unmatched to any gene: 4. Here the CDR3 reads CASSQVGTGGGTDTQYI. CDR3 nucleotides: TGTGCCAGCAGCCAAGTCGGGACAGGGGGAGGCACAGATACGCAGTATATT.

On this clonotype: The junction differs from germline at one of its ends, possibly a read error. The chain recombines TRBV11-2 with TRBJ2-1; D uncertain. This CDR3 region has 13 residues. Germline assignment: CDR1 SGHAT and CDR2 FQNNGV. The DNA for the CDR3 is TGTGCCAGCAGCTTAGGGCTAAACGATGAGCAGTTTTTC. This encodes CASSLGLNDEQFF.

The table lists this clonotype with a count of one. No conserved phenylalanine or tryptophan ends this CDR3, so it is likely a read error. The CDR3 region has the DNA TGCAGCGCTCGGGGACAACCTTATGGCTACACCTCC. It is translated as CSARGQPYGYTS. The chain combines TRBV29-1 with TRBJ1-2, with TRBD1 as a possible D gene (6 bases). Germline V gene data show CDR1 as SQVTM and CDR2 as ANQGSEA. The CDR3 is 12 amino acids. Trimming removed 7 bases from V and 5 bases from J, with 14 bases in between.

This rearrangement joins TRBV5-1 to TRBJ2-2, with D perhaps matching TRBD2 (5 bases). The CDR3 runs 16 residues. Germline CDR1 and CDR2: SGHRS and YFSETQ. CDR3 loop: CTSSALLVAKTGELFF. CDR3 sequence (DNA): TGCACGAGCAGCGCACTACTAGTGGCAAAAACCGGGGAGCTGTTTTTT.

The chain couples TRBV6-5 to TRBJ2-5, with no clear D. V gave up 2 bases and J gave up 1 base, with 8 bases separating them. There are 14 residues in the CDR3. The V gene's germline CDR1 is MNHEY and CDR2 SVGAGI. The chain's CDR3 is CASSYMGSQETQYF. The DNA of the CDR3 is TGTGCCAGCAGTTACATGGGCTCCCAAGAGACCCAGTACTTC.